A selection of T cell receptor beta chains follows, all from one sample in a study of blood T cell repertoires in COVID-19. Assay used: immunoSEQ multiplex PCR; TCRdb lists only in-frame clones, some missing. The data contain roughly 63,000 clones, 74% of them singletons. The sample taken for sequencing was peripheral blood. All receptors derive from a woman older than 75 with acute or convalescent COVID-19. CDR3s include the opening cysteine and the closing phenylalanine or tryptophan.

v_gene: TRBV18; CDR3aa: CASSLPDRGPGELFF
v_gene: TRBV27; CDR3aa: CASSLIGLAGGVKLYNEQFF
v_gene: TRBV9; CDR3aa: CASSVRTGDGYTF
v_gene: TRBV18; CDR3aa: CASSPPGQGLQGSYTF
v_gene: TRBV11-2; CDR3aa: CASSSRTSGGEQYF
v_gene: TRBV12-3/TRBV12-4; CDR3aa: CASSAQGEPLHF
v_gene: TRBV5-4; CDR3aa: CASSLPGQNYEQYF
v_gene: TRBV19; CDR3aa: CASSSQGGRTQYF
v_gene: TRBV4-3; CDR3aa: CASSQAGTGGGNYGYTF
v_gene: TRBV7-3; CDR3aa: CASRMSGDYEQYF
v_gene: TRBV18; CDR3aa: CASSPPVHGGEQYF
v_gene: TRBV6-1; CDR3aa: CASSDSAYGYTF
v_gene: TRBV7-2; CDR3aa: CASSTDQGAGELFF
v_gene: TRBV5-1; CDR3aa: CASSLVGDEQFF
v_gene: TRBV30; CDR3aa: CAWRGRGYEQYF
v_gene: TRBV11-3; CDR3aa: CASMGQRSYNEQFF
v_gene: TRBV29-1; CDR3aa: CSVEITRRETQYF
v_gene: TRBV29-1; CDR3aa: CSAGGVTEAFF
v_gene: TRBV12-3/TRBV12-4; CDR3aa: CASSLAGRGYTF
v_gene: TRBV10-3; CDR3aa: CAISESSAGEAFF
v_gene: TRBV6-6; CDR3aa: CASSLRVGEAPSEQFF
v_gene: TRBV7-3; CDR3aa: CASSLTGMGARGYTF
v_gene: TRBV28; CDR3aa: CASSEAMGAYYEQYF
v_gene: TRBV6-2/TRBV6-3; CDR3aa: CASSTLPAAGEKLFF
v_gene: TRBV14; CDR3aa: CASSQAWGRSPLHF
v_gene: TRBV19; CDR3aa: CASSTLSGGPSEQYF
v_gene: TRBV7-3; CDR3aa: CASSLGVGPSYEQYF
v_gene: TRBV18; CDR3aa: CASSVVDGSTEAFF
v_gene: TRBV4-3; CDR3aa: CASSPGLAGGGHNEQFF
v_gene: TRBV28; CDR3aa: CASFSPSEGAFF
v_gene: TRBV5-1; CDR3aa: CASSLGDSQNIQYF
v_gene: TRBV7-2; CDR3aa: CASSLATPPGEQFF
v_gene: TRBV7-2; CDR3aa: CASSRTPYGYTF
v_gene: TRBV11-3; CDR3aa: CASPSGRSTGELFF
v_gene: TRBV7-2; CDR3aa: CASGASGSSYEQYF
v_gene: TRBV19; CDR3aa: CASSRPGEPESSGANVLTF
v_gene: TRBV19; CDR3aa: CASTLPGGLFTNGDYSF
v_gene: TRBV7-9; CDR3aa: CASSRTGYGQPQHF
v_gene: TRBV10-2; CDR3aa: CASRSGRVYEQYF
v_gene: TRBV10-1; CDR3aa: CASSSEPHNEQFF
v_gene: TRBV5-1; CDR3aa: CASSLRTSGSTYTGELFF
v_gene: TRBV7-2; CDR3aa: CASSPVPQGNYEQYF
v_gene: TRBV3-1/TRBV3-2; CDR3aa: CASSLGGGRNQPQHF
v_gene: TRBV5-1; CDR3aa: CASSSTGQGASGANVLTF
v_gene: TRBV4-2; CDR3aa: CASSQDHARDDQPQHF
v_gene: TRBV11-2; CDR3aa: CASSSRQTYNEQFF
v_gene: TRBV19; CDR3aa: CASSIVEGRVHGYTF
v_gene: TRBV18; CDR3aa: CASSPDSIYEQYF
v_gene: TRBV19; CDR3aa: CASSIESRNQPQHF
v_gene: TRBV28; CDR3aa: CASGGEDRVPWEQYF
v_gene: TRBV5-1; CDR3aa: CASSPWTEGANEQFF
v_gene: TRBV2; CDR3aa: CASSGVRNSPLHF
v_gene: TRBV6-1; CDR3aa: CASSEGGGSYEQYF
v_gene: TRBV27; CDR3aa: CASSLTGWGMTEAFF
v_gene: TRBV19; CDR3aa: CASSIIRQSGNTEAFF